One and the same sample provided the 4 T cell receptor beta chains below, sequenced in a study of cytomegalovirus exposure and HLA in healthy donors. 60 Vbeta and 13 Jbeta primers were used in PCR. Sequencing was performed with immunoSEQ multiplex PCR; in TCRdb, only in-frame clones are kept and a portion is missing. This sample's table has 120,000 to 150,000 clones. Input material: PBMCs. All receptors come from a man between 40 and 49 years old in good health and CMV-seronegative.

The rearrangement uses TRBV7-2 and TRBJ2-6; D may be TRBD1 (6 bases). CDR3 length equals 17 residues. Trimming cost V 4 bases and J 1 base, with 14 bases left between them. Germline V gene data show CDR1 as SGHTA and CDR2 as FQGNSA. CDR3 coding DNA: TGTGCCAGCAGCTACGGACAGCCTCGGTCTGGGGCCAACGTCCTGACTTTC. Protein: CASSYGQPRSGANVLTF.

The gene calls are TRBV6-1 and TRBJ1-6; 7 bases map to TRBD1. Per germline, CDR1 MNHNS and CDR2 SASEGT. V shed 1 base and J 7 bases; nucleotides not matched to a gene: 4. This CDR3 is built from 15 residues. The chain's CDR3 is CASSEEGQWNSPLHF. The CDR3 DNA sequence: TGTGCCAGCAGTGAAGAGGGACAGTGGAATTCACCCCTCCACTTT.

The rearrangement joins TRBV19 to TRBJ2-3; perhaps TRBD2 as D (6 bases). Deletions cut 8 bases from V and 1 base from J, with 19 bases between. Germline V gene lookup returns CDR1 LNHDA and CDR2 SQIVND (reference sequence). This CDR3 has 16 residues. The CDR3 region has the DNA TGTGCCAGTCGTCTGGAGGGGCGATGGGGCACAGATACGCAGTATTTT. It codes for CASRLEGRWGTDTQYF.

The CDR3 is CASSSSVYEQYF. The CDR3 DNA reads TGTGCCAGCAGCTCTTCGGTCTACGAGCAGTACTTC. The chain couples TRBV5-4 to TRBJ2-7; D gene ambiguous. V lost 3 bases and J 3 bases, leaving 7 bases between the germline ends. The CDR3 has 12 residues. Germline V gives CDR1 SGHNT, CDR2 YYREEE (reference sequence).